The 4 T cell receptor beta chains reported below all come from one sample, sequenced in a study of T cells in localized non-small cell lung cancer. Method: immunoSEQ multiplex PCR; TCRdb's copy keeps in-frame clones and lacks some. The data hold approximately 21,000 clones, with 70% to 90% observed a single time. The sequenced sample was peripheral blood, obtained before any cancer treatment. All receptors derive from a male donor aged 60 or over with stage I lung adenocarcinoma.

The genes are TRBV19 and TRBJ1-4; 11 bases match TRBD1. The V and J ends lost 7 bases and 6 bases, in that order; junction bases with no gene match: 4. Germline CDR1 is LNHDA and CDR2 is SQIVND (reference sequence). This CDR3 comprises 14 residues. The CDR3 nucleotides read TGTGCCAGTAAACCGGGACAGGGGGATGAAAAACTGTTTTTT. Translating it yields CASKPGQGDEKLFF.

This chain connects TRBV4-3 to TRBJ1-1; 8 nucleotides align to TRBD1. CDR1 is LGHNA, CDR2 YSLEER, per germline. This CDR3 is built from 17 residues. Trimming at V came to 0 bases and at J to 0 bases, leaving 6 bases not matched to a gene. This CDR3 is CASSQDTGGGVNTEAFF. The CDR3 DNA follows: TGCGCCAGCAGCCAAGACACAGGGGGAGGAGTGAACACTGAAGCTTTCTTT.

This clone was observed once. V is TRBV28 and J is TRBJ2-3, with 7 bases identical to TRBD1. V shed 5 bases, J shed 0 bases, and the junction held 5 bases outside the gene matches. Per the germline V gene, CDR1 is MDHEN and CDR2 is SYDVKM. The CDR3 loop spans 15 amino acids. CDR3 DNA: TGTGCCAGCAGTCGGGACAGAGATAGCACAGATACGCAGTATTTT. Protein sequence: CASSRDRDSTDTQYF.

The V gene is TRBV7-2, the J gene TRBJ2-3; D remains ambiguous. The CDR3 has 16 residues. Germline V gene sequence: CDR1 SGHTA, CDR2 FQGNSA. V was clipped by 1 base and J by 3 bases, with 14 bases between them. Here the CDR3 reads CASSLGPSIGTDTQYF. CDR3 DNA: TGTGCCAGCAGCTTAGGCCCTAGTATAGGAACAGATACGCAGTATTTT.